Sequencing of this TCR beta chain was carried out in a study of T cell responses to AZD1222 COVID-19 vaccine. Germline V gene lookup returns CDR1 SQVTM and CDR2 ANQGSEA. V shed 0 bases, J shed 5 bases, and the junction held 8 bases outside the gene matches. This CDR3 region has 15 residues. The protocol was immunoSEQ multiplex PCR, while the TCRdb copy is restricted to in-frame clones and leaves out a portion. The sample carries about 180,000 clones, 92% recorded once. A note on this clone: The antigen is unknown.

Study-wide results and caveats: The sample set comprised mostly white British donors with more females, and clonal diversity was possibly underestimated. Across the whole spike, CD4 TCRs peaked at regions 160-218 and 743-854.

The source of this sequence is an adult who received the AZD1222 COVID-19 vaccine. The chain joins TRBV29-1 to TRBJ2-7; 9 bases are a match to TRBD1. Sequenced here: peripheral blood, sampled 28 days after the second AZD1222 dose. CDR3 DNA sequence: TGCAGCGTTGAAGAAGGGTGGGACAGGGTGAACGAGCAGTACTTC. Residues: CSVEEGWDRVNEQYF.